The T cell receptor (beta chain) described here comes from a study of T cell responses to AZD1222 COVID-19 vaccine. Data came from immunoSEQ multiplex PCR; TCRdb stores just in-frame clones and leaves some out. The data show 150,000 to 200,000 clones, about 92% seen once. The CDR3 covers 15 residues. Germline assignment: CDR1 SGHTA and CDR2 FQGTGA. Trimming pared 0 bases from V and 5 bases from J, leaving 8 bases between. Source: peripheral blood, taken 28 days after the second dose of the MenACWY control vaccine. The chain is built from TRBV7-3 and TRBJ1-6; D not resolved. The receptor was derived from an adult who received the MenACWY meningococcal vaccine as a control. DNA of the CDR3: TGTGCCAGCAGCTTAACGTCGGCAGATAATTCACCCCTCCACTTT. Translation gives CASSLTSADNSPLHF.